These 5 T cell receptor beta chains were all obtained from the same sample, sequenced in a study of shared clonotypes between healthy human individuals. Selected positively for CCR7 and CD45RO-negative, naive CD8 cells excluded terminally differentiated effector memory CD45RA+ cells. TCRdb's table, derived via immunoSEQ multiplex PCR, lists solely in-frame clones and lacks some. In the table there are around 620,000 clones, roughly 95% of which are singletons. The sequenced material came from naive CD8+ T cells sorted from blood. The receptors were sampled from a woman aged 25-40 years in good health.

Remarks on this clone: Other DNA sequences in the same sample also yield this CDR3. This chain links TRBV27 with TRBJ2-7; a possible D gene is TRBD1 (5 bases). In germline, CDR1 is MNHEY, CDR2 SMNVEV (reference sequence). The CDR3 contains 12 residues. The V gene lost 6 bases and the J gene lost 3 bases, with 9 bases spanning the gap. The CDR3: CASRGDSYEQYF. The CDR3 DNA sequence: TGTGCCAGCAGAGGTGACAGCTACGAGCAGTACTTC.

About this clone: Additional DNA sequences in this sample encode the identical CDR3. This rearrangement joins TRBV5-8 to TRBJ2-7; D unresolved. Germline CDR1 SGHTS, CDR2 YDEGEE. With 0 bases removed from V and 4 bases from J, the gap between germline ends came to 5 bases. This CDR3 has 12 amino acids. CDR3: CASSLAPYEQYF. The CDR3 DNA sequence: TGTGCCAGCAGCTTGGCCCCTTACGAGCAGTACTTC.

This sequence joins TRBV4-1 and TRBJ1-5; weak D call: TRBD1 (5 bases). Trimming pared 2 bases from V and 2 bases from J, leaving 16 bases between. There are 17 residues in the CDR3. Germline V CDR1 and CDR2: MGHRA, YSYEKL. The DNA for the CDR3 is TGCGCCAGCAGCCAACTATTTCAGGGTATCGGCAATCAGCCCCAGCATTTT. Encoded protein: CASSQLFQGIGNQPQHF.

In nucleotides, the CDR3 is TGCGCCAGCAGCGGAAGAACAGAGACCTACGAGCAGTACTTC. It encodes CASSGRTETYEQYF. The rearrangement links TRBV5-1 to TRBJ2-7; D remains unclear. This CDR3 has 14 residues. Germline loops: CDR1 SGHRS, CDR2 YFSETQ. Trimming left V 4 bases short and J 2 bases short, with 13 bases between.

The rearrangement uses TRBV28 and TRBJ1-1; D gene uncertain. V was clipped by 7 bases and J by 6 bases, with 9 bases between them. The germline V gene encodes CDR1 MDHEN and CDR2 SYDVKM. The CDR3 is 11 amino acids. This CDR3 is CASILAAEAFF. CDR3 in DNA: TGTGCCAGCATATTGGCTGCTGAAGCTTTCTTT.